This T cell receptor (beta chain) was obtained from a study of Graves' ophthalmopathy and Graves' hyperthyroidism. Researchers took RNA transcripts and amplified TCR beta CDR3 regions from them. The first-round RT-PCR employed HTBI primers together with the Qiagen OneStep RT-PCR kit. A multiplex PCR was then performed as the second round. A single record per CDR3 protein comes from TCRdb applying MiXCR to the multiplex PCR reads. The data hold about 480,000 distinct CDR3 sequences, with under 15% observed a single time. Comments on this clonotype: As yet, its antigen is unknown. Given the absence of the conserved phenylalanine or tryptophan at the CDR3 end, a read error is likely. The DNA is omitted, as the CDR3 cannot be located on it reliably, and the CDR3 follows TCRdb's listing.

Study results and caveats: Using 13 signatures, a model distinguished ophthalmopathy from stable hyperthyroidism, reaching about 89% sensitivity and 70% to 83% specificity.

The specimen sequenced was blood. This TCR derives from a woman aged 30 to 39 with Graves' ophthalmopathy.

Here the CDR3 reads CATSDFRGSGYSY. The V and J genes are TRBV24-1 and TRBJ1-2; TRBD1 reflects the table's D call only, with no check against the DNA. Counting both end residues, the CDR3 totals 13 amino acids. Germline loops: CDR1 KGHDR, CDR2 SFDVKD.